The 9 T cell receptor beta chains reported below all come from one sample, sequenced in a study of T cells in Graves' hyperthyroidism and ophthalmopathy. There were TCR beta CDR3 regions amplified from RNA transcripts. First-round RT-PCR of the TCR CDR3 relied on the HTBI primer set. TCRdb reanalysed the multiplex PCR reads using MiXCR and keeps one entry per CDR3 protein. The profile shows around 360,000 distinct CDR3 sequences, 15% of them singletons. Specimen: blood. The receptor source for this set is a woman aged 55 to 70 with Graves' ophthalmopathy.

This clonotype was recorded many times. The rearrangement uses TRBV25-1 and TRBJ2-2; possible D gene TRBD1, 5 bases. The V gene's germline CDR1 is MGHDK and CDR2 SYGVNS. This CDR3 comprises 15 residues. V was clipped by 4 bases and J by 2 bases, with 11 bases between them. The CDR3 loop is CASSARQRNTGELFF. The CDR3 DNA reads TGTGCCAGCAGTGCCCGACAGCGAAACACCGGGGAGCTGTTTTTT.

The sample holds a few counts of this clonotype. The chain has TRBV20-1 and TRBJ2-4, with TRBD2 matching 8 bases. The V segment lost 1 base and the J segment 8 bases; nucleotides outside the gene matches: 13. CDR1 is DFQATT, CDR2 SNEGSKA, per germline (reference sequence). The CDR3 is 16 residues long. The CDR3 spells CSARAPTSGTSDIQYF. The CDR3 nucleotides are TGCAGTGCTAGAGCACCAACCTCCGGGACTAGTGACATTCAGTACTTC.

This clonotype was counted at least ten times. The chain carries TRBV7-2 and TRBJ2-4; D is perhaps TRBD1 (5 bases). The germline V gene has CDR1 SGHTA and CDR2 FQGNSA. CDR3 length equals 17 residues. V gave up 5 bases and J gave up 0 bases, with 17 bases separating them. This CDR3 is CASSPQGGSLAKNIQYF. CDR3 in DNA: TGTGCCAGCAGCCCCCAGGGCGGTTCCCTAGCCAAAAACATTCAGTACTTC.

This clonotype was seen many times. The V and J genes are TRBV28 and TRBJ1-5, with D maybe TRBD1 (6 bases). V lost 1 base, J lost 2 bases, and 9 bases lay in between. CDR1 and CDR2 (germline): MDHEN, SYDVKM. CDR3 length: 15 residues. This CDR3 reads CASSLLQGRNQPQHF. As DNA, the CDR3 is TGTGCCAGCAGTTTATTACAGGGACGCAATCAGCCCCAGCATTTT. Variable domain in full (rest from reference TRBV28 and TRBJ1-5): DVKVTQSSRYLVKRTGEKVFLECVQDMDHENMFWYRQDPGLGLRLIYFSYDVKMKEKGDIPEGYSVSREKKERFSLILESASTNQTSMYLCASSLLQGRNQPQHFGDGTRLSIL.

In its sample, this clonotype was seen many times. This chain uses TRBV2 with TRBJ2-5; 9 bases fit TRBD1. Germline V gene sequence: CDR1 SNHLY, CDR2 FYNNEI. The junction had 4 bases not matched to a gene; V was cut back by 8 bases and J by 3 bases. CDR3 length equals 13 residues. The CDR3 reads CASLRDREETQYF. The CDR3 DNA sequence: TGTGCCAGCCTTAGGGACAGGGAAGAGACCCAGTACTTC.

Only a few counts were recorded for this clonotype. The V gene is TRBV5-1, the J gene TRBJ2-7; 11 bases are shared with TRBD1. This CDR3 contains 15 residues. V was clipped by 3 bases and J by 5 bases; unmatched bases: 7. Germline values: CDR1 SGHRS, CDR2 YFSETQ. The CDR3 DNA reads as TGCGCCAGCAGCTGGGGAATGGGACAGGGGGACGAGCAGTACTTC. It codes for CASSWGMGQGDEQYF.

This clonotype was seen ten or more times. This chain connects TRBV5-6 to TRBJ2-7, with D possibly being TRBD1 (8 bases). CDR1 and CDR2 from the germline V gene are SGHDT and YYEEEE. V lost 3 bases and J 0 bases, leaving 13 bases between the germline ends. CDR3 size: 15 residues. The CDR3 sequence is CASSSSGQGSYEQYF. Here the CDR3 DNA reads TGTGCCAGCAGCTCTAGCGGACAGGGCTCCTACGAGCAGTACTTC.

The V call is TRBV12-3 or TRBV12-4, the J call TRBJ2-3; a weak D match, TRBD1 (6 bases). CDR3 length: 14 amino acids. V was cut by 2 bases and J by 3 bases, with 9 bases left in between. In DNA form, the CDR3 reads TGTGCCAGCAGTTTACTACAGGGTACAGATACGCAGTATTTT. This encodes CASSLLQGTDTQYF.

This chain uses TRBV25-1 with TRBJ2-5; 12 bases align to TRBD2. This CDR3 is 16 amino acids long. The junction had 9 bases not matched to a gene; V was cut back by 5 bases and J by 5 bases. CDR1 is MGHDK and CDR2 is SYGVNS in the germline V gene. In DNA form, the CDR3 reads TGTGCCAGCAGTCCACGACTAGCGGGAGTAGGGGAGACCCAGTACTTC. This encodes CASSPRLAGVGETQYF. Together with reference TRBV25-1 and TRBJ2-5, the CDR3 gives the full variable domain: EADIYQTPRYLVIGTGKKITLECSQTMGHDKMYWYQQDPGMELHLIHYSYGVNSTEKGDLSSESTVSRIRTEHFPLTLESARPSHTSQYLCASSPRLAGVGETQYFGPGTRLLVL.